Listed below are T cell receptor beta chains from one sample, sequenced in a study of CD8 T cells in Susac syndrome. TCRdb ran MiXCR on the immunoSEQ multiplex PCR reads and lists one entry per CDR3 protein. The sample has 130,000 or so distinct CDR3 sequences; roughly 94% are singletons. Sequencing was performed on CD4+ T cells from PBMCs. These receptors were obtained from a human donor in good health. The CDR3 runs from the conserved cysteine through the conserved F or W. The D gene is left open where the match is weak. A clone size is listed for some rows: how often the clone was seen (once, few, many), or a class if it is expanded.

CDR3 DNA	CDR3 protein	clone size	D gene	V gene	J gene
TGTGCCAGCAGAGATAAGGGGGAAAACATTCAGTACTTC	CASRDKGENIQYF	.	.	TRBV2	TRBJ2-4
TGTGCCAGTAGTATAGATCACCGACAGGGTATGGAGACCCAGTACTTC	CASSIDHRQGMETQYF	.	TRBD1	TRBV19	TRBJ2-5
TGTGCCAGCAGTCCCCAGGGGGCCTACGAGCAGTACTTC	CASSPQGAYEQYF	.	TRBD1	TRBV2	TRBJ2-7
TGTGCCAGCCCGCCCCTGGGACTAGCGGGAGTGGGTGAGCAGTTCTTC	CASPPLGLAGVGEQFF	.	TRBD2	TRBV28	TRBJ2-1
TGCGCCAGCAGCCCTGGACAGCGGCTTAGGATCGGCTACACCTTC	CASSPGQRLRIGYTF	.	.	TRBV5-1	TRBJ1-2
TGCAGCGTTGCCTACGGGGCCCAAGGGGAGACCCAGTACTTC	CSVAYGAQGETQYF	.	.	TRBV29-1	TRBJ2-5
TGTGCCAGCCGTGGGACTGGCGCAGATACGCAGTATTTT	CASRGTGADTQYF	.	.	TRBV28	TRBJ2-3
TGTGCCAGCAGTTGGGGACAGGGGGGCTACGAGCAGTACTTC	CASSWGQGGYEQYF	.	TRBD1	TRBV12-3/TRBV12-4	TRBJ2-7
TGTGCCAGCAGCCCACAGGGGTTGGAGACCCAGTACTTC	CASSPQGLETQYF	once	TRBD1	TRBV7-3	TRBJ2-5
TGCAGTGCCTCATTGGGACAGGGACGGGAAAAACTGTTTTTT	CSASLGQGREKLFF	.	TRBD1	TRBV20-1	TRBJ1-4
TGTGCCAGCAGCCAAGAGGGAGCAAGTAAAAGCTTC	CASSQEGASKSF	once	.	TRBV3-1	TRBJ1-2
TGTGCCAGCAGCTTCCTCGCCCACCACAATGAGCAGTTCTTC	CASSFLAHHNEQFF	.	.	TRBV5-6	TRBJ2-1
TGTGCCAGCAGCTTATACGGGCGGGAAGCTCACAATGAGCAGTTCTTC	CASSLYGREAHNEQFF	once	.	TRBV7-8	TRBJ2-1
TGTGCCAGCAGCCAGAGAGGGGCGAATGAAGCTTTCTTT	CASSQRGANEAFF	.	.	TRBV3-1	TRBJ1-1
TGTGCCGCCCTAGACACCACTTCCAGGAATGAGCAGTTCTTC	CAALDTTSRNEQFF	.	.	TRBV10-3	TRBJ2-1
TGTGCCAGCAGCCAAGGTTTCCAGGACTATGGCTACACCTTC	CASSQGFQDYGYTF	.	.	TRBV3-1	TRBJ1-2
TGTGCCAGCAGTTTGTGGTCTGGGAGAAATTCACCCCTCCACTTT	CASSLWSGRNSPLHF	.	.	TRBV28	TRBJ1-6
TGTGCCAGCAGCCCTCGGGTGGCGGGAAACAATGAGCAGTTCTTC	CASSPRVAGNNEQFF	.	.	TRBV7-2	TRBJ2-1
TGTGCCAGCAGTATCCGACAAGCCAGGGTGAACACTGAAGCTTTCTTT	CASSIRQARVNTEAFF	.	.	TRBV28	TRBJ1-1
TGTGCCAGCAGTTCGCACGACTCCTCCACCGGGGAGCTGTTTTTT	CASSSHDSSTGELFF	.	.	TRBV28	TRBJ2-2
TGTGCCAGTAGTTCGAGCGGGGGATACCAAGAGACCCAGTACTTC	CASSSSGGYQETQYF	.	TRBD2	TRBV19	TRBJ2-5
TGCGCCAGCAGCTCAGGTCGGGAGTGGGGCTACAATGAGCAGTTCTTC	CASSSGREWGYNEQFF	once	.	TRBV5-1	TRBJ2-1
TGCAGCGTTGGTTCTAGCAGGGAGACCCAGTACTTC	CSVGSSRETQYF	.	.	TRBV29-1	TRBJ2-5
TGTGCCAGCGGCCTCGCCAGGACGAATCAGCCCCAGCATTTT	CASGLARTNQPQHF	.	.	TRBV12-3/TRBV12-4	TRBJ1-5
TGTGCCTGTGTGGGAGGGCCCACCGGGGAGCTGTTTTTT	CACVGGPTGELFF	.	TRBD2	TRBV30	TRBJ2-2
TGTGCCAGCTCCCTAGCGGGAGGACCCCGCGGCGAGCAGTACTTC	CASSLAGGPRGEQYF	.	TRBD2	TRBV18	TRBJ2-7
TGTGCCAGCTCACCCCTGGGGGGGCCCAATCAGCCCCAGCATTTT	CASSPLGGPNQPQHF	.	.	TRBV18	TRBJ1-5
TGTGCCAGCTCACCCAGCCAGGGCGAGCAGTACTTC	CASSPSQGEQYF	.	.	TRBV18	TRBJ2-7
TGCAGCGTTGAAGACCCAGGTCTCGAAGCTTTCTTT	CSVEDPGLEAFF	.	.	TRBV29-1	TRBJ1-1
TGTGCCAGCAAGGTATCCGCCTCTGAAGCTTTCTTT	CASKVSASEAFF	.	.	TRBV28	TRBJ1-1
TGTGCCAGCAGCCAAGGCAGGACTGAAGCTTTCTTT	CASSQGRTEAFF	.	.	TRBV3-1	TRBJ1-1
TGTGCCAGCAGCGCGGAGCCGTCCTACGAGCAGTACTTC	CASSAEPSYEQYF	.	.	TRBV3-1	TRBJ2-7
TGCAGTGCACCGCCCGGGACTAGCAATAACTACGAGCAGTACTTC	CSAPPGTSNNYEQYF	.	TRBD2	TRBV20-1	TRBJ2-7
TGTGCCAGCAGCTTGGAGCGGGTACGGGCCTACGAGCAGTACTTC	CASSLERVRAYEQYF	.	.	TRBV7-8	TRBJ2-7
TGTGCCAGTAGTGGGGGGAATGAGCAGTTCTTC	CASSGGNEQFF	.	.	TRBV19	TRBJ2-1
TGTGCCAGCAGCCTCGGACAGGTGGGAGAGACCCAGTACTTC	CASSLGQVGETQYF	few	TRBD1	TRBV7-2	TRBJ2-5
TGTGCCTGGAGCCCCGGCGGCGGTAGAGGCTACACCTTC	CAWSPGGGRGYTF	.	.	TRBV30	TRBJ1-2
TGTGCCAGCAGTTTATACCGGGACCAGGATCTGGGCTATGGCTACACCTTC	CASSLYRDQDLGYGYTF	.	.	TRBV12-3/TRBV12-4	TRBJ1-2
TGTGCCAGCAGCTTAGTCCCAGGGGCGCAAGCTGAGCAGTTCTTC	CASSLVPGAQAEQFF	.	.	TRBV7-2	TRBJ2-1
TGTGCCAGCAGTTGGTTGGACGGGAGCTCTGGAAACACCATATATTTT	CASSWLDGSSGNTIYF	.	.	TRBV12-3/TRBV12-4	TRBJ1-3
TGTGCCTGGAGGACCAACGGACCGGGCGATCAGCCCCAGCATTTT	CAWRTNGPGDQPQHF	.	.	TRBV30	TRBJ1-5
TGTGCCAGCAGTCTTCGACAGGACTCCTACGAGCAGTACTTC	CASSLRQDSYEQYF	once	.	TRBV12-3/TRBV12-4	TRBJ2-7
TGTGCCAGCAGTGGGCTAGCGGGATGGAATGAGCAGTTCTTC	CASSGLAGWNEQFF	.	TRBD2	TRBV2	TRBJ2-1
TGTGCCAGCAAGGACAGGGGCGGCGGGGAGCTGTTTTTT	CASKDRGGGELFF	once	TRBD1	TRBV6-6	TRBJ2-2
TGTGCCACCAAGACAGGGGGCTTAGAGACCCAGTACTTC	CATKTGGLETQYF	.	TRBD1	TRBV2	TRBJ2-5
TGTGCCAGCTCACCTTGGACAGTTGCGAAAGAGACCCAGTACTTC	CASSPWTVAKETQYF	.	.	TRBV18	TRBJ2-5
TGTGCCACCAGCAGTGGGAATCTAGGACAGGGAGTCGATCAGCCCCAGCATTTT	CATSSGNLGQGVDQPQHF	.	TRBD1	TRBV15	TRBJ1-5
TGTGCCAGTGGGGCCTACGAGCAGTACTTC	CASGAYEQYF	.	.	TRBV27	TRBJ2-7
TGCGCCAGCAGCGACCCTAGCGGGTTTAATGAGCAGTTCTTC	CASSDPSGFNEQFF	once	TRBD2	TRBV5-1	TRBJ2-1
TGCAGTGCTAGAGACGGGACAGGGTTACTAAAGCCCCAGCATTTT	CSARDGTGLLKPQHF	.	TRBD1	TRBV20-1	TRBJ1-5
TGTGCCAGCAGCCAAGATTTCCCGACTAGCGGGAGTTACAATGAGCAGTTCTTC	CASSQDFPTSGSYNEQFF	.	TRBD2	TRBV3-1	TRBJ2-1
TGCGCCAGCAGCTTGGTCTCGGAGGGCGAAAAACTGTTTTTT	CASSLVSEGEKLFF	.	.	TRBV5-1	TRBJ1-4
TGTGCCAGCGAGAGGTCGACTGATTCACCCCTCCACTTT	CASERSTDSPLHF	once	.	TRBV6-5	TRBJ1-6